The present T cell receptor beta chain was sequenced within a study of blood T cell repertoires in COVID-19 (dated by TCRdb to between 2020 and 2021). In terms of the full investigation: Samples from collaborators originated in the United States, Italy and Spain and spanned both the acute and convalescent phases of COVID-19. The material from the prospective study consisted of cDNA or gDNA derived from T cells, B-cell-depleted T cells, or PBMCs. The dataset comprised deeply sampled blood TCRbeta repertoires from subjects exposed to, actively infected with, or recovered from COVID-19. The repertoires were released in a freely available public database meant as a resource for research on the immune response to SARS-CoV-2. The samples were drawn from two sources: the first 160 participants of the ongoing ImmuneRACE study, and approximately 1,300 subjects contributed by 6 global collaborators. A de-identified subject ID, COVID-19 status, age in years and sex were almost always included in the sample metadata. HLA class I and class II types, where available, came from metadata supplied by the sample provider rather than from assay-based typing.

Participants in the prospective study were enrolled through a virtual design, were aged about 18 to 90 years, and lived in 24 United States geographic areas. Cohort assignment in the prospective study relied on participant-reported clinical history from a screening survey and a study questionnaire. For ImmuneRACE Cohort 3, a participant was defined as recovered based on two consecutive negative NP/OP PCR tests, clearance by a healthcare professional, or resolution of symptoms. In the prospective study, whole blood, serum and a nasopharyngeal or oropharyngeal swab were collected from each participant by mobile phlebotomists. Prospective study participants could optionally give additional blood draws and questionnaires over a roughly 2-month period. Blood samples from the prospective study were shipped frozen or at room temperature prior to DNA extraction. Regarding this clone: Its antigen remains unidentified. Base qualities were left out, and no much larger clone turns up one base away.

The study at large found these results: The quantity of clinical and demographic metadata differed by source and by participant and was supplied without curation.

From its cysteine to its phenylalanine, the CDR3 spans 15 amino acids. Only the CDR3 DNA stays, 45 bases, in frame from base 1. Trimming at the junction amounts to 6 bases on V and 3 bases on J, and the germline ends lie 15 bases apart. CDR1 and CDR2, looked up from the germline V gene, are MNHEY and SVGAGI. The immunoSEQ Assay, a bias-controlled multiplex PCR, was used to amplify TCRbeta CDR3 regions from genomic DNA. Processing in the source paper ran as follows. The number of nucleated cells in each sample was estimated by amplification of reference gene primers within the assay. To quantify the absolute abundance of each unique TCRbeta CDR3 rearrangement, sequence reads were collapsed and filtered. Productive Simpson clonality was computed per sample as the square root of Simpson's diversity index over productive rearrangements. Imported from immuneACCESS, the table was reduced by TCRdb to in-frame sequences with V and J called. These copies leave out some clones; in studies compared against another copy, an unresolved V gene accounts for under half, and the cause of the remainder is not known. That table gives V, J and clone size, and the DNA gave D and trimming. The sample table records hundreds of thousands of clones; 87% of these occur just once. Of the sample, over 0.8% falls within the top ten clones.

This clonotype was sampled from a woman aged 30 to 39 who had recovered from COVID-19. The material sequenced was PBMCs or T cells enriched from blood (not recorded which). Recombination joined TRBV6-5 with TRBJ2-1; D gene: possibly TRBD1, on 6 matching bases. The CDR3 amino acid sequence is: CASRGAAQSYNEQFF. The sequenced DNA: TGTGCCAGCAGGGGGGCGGCACAGAGCTACAATGAGCAGTTCTTC.